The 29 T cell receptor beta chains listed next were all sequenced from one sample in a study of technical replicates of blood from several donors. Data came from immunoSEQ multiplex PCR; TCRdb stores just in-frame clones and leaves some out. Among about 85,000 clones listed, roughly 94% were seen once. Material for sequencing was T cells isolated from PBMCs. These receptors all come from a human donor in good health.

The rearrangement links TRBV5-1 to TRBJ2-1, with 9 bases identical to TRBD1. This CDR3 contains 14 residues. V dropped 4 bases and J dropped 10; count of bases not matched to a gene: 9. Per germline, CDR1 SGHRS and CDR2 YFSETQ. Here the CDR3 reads CASSKGTGPSEQFF. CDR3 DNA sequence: TGCGCCAGCAGCAAAGGGACAGGGCCCTCGGAGCAGTTCTTC.

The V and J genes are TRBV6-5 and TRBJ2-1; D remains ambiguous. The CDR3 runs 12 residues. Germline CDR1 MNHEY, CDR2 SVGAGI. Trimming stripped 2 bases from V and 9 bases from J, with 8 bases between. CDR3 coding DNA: TGTGCCAGCAGTTACCGGTCGGGTGAGCAGTTCTTC. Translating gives CASSYRSGEQFF.

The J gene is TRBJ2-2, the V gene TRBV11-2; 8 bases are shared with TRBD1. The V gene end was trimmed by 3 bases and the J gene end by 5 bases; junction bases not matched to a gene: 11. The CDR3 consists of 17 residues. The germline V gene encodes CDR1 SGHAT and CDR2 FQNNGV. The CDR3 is CASSFAGRTGTTGELFF. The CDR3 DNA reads TGTGCCAGCAGCTTTGCCGGTAGGACAGGGACGACCGGGGAGCTGTTTTTT.

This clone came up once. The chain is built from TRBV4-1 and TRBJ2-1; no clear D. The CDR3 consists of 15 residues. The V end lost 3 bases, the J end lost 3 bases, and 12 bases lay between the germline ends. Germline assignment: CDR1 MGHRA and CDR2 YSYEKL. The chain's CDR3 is CASSHPGEIYNEQFF. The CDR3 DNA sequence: TGCGCCAGCAGCCATCCGGGTGAAATCTACAATGAGCAGTTCTTC.

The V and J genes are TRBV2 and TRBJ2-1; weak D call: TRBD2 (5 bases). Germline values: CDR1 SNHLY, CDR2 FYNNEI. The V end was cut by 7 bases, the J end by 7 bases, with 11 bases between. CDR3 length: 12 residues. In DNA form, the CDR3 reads TGTGCCAGCATCGAGGGTAGGAATGAGCAGTTCTTC. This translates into CASIEGRNEQFF.

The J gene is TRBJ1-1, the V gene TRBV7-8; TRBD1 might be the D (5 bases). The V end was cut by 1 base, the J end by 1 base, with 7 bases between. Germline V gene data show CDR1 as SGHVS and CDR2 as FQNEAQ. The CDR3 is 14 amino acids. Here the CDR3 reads CASSLGTTNTEAFF. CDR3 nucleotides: TGTGCCAGCAGCTTAGGGACAACGAACACTGAAGCTTTCTTT.

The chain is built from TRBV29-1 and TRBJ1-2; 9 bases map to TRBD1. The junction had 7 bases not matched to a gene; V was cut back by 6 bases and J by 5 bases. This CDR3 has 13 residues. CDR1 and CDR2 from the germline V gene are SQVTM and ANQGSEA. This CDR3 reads CSVEDRGRYGYTF. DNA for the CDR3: TGCAGCGTGGAGGACAGGGGACGGTATGGCTACACCTTC. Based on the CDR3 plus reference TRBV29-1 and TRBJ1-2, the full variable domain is SAVISQKPSRDICQRGTSLTIQCQVDSQVTMMFWYRQQPGQSLTLIATANQGSEATYESGFVIDKFPISRPNLTFSTLTVSNMSPEDSSIYLCSVEDRGRYGYTFGSGTRLTVV.

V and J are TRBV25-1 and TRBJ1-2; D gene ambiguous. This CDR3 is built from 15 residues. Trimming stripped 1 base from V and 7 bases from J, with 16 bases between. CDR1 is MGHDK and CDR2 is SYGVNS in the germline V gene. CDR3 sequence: CASSELEGSLGGYTF. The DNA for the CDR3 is TGTGCCAGCAGTGAATTGGAGGGATCTTTGGGTGGCTACACCTTC.

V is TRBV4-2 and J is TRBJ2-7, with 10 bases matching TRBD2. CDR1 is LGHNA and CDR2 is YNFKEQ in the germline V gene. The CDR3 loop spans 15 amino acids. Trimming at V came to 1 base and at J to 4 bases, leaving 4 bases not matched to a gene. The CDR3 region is CASSQGLAGGYEQYF. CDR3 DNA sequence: TGTGCCAGCAGCCAAGGTTTAGCGGGGGGATACGAGCAGTACTTC.

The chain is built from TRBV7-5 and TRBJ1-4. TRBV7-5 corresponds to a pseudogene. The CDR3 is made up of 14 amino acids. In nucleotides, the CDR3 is TGTGTCAGAAGTCGTAGCGGGAGTTGCGAAAAACTGTTTTTT. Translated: CVRSRSGSCEKLFF.

In DNA, the CDR3 is TGCGCCAGCAGTGAGGGAACTCTACTAGCGGAGCAGTTCTTC. It encodes CASSEGTLLAEQFF. The chain combines TRBV10-1 with TRBJ2-1, with 7 bases matching TRBD2. The CDR3 has 14 amino acids. J was trimmed by 10 bases and V by 2 bases; bases with no gene match: 8. Germline V gives CDR1 WNHNN, CDR2 SYGVQD (reference sequence).

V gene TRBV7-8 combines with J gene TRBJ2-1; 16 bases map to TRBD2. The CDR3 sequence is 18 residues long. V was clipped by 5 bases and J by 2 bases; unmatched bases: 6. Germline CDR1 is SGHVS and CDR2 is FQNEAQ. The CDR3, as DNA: TGTGCCAGCAGCCACGGGACTAGCGGGAGGGCCACCTACAATGAGCAGTTCTTC. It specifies CASSHGTSGRATYNEQFF.

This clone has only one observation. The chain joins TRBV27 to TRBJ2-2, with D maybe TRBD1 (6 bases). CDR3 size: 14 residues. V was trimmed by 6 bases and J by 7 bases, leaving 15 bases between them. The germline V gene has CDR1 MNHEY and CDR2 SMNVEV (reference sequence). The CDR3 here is CASSLQGTGGELFF. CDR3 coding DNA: TGTGCCAGCAGCTTACAGGGAACGGGCGGGGAGCTGTTTTTT.

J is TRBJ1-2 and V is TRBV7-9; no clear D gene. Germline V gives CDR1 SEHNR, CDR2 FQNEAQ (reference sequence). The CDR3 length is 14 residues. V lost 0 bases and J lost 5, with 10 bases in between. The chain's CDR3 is CASSLALVEYGYTF. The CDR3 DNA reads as TGTGCCAGCAGCTTAGCTCTAGTCGAATATGGCTACACCTTC.

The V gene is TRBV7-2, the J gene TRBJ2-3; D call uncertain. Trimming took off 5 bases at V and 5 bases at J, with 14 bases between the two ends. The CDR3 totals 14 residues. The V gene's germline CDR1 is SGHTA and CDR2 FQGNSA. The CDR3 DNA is TGTGCCAGCAGCCTATACCTTTCGGGAGATACGCAGTATTTT. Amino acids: CASSLYLSGDTQYF.

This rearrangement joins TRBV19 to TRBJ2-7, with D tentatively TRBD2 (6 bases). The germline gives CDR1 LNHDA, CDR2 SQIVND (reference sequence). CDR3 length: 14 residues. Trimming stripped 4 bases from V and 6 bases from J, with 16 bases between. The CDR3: CASSTGPGGVEQYF. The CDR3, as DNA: TGTGCCAGTAGTACCGGACCCGGAGGGGTCGAGCAGTACTTC. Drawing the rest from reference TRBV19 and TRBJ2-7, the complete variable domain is DGGITQSPKYLFRKEGQNVTLSCEQNLNHDAMYWYRQDPGQGLRLIYYSQIVNDFQKGDIAEGYSVSREKKESFPLTVTSAQKNPTAFYLCASSTGPGGVEQYFGPGTRLTVT.

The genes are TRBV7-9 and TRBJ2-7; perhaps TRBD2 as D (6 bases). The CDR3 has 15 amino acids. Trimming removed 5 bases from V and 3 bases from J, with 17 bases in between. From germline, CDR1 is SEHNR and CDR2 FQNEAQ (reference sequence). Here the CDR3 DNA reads TGTGCCAGCAGCCAAAAACGGACGGGGGACTACGAGCAGTACTTC. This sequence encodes CASSQKRTGDYEQYF.

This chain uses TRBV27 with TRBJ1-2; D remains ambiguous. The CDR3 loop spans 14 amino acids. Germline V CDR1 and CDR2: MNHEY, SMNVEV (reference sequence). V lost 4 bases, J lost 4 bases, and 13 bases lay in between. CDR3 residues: CASSSTGGGYGYTF. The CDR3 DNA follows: TGTGCCAGCAGTTCGACTGGCGGTGGCTATGGCTACACCTTC.

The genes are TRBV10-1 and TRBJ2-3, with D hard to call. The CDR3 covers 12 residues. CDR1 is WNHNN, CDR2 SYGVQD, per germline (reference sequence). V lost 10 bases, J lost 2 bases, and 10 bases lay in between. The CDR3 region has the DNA TGCGCCACCTCGCCTAACACAGATACGCAGTATTTT. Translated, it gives CATSPNTDTQYF.

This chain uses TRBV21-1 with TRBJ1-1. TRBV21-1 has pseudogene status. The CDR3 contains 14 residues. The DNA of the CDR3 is TGTGCCAGCAGCCCCTTGACAGTAGGGAGGAAAGCTTTCTTT. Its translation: CASSPLTVGRKAFF.

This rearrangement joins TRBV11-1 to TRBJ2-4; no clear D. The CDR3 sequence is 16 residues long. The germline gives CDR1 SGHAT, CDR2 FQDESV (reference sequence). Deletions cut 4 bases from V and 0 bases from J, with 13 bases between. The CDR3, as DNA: TGTGCCAGCAGCTCCCCCGTAAGCCAAGCCAAAAACATTCAGTACTTC. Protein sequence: CASSSPVSQAKNIQYF. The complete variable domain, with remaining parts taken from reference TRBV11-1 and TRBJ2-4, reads EAEVAQSPRYKITEKSQAVAFWCDPISGHATLYWYRQILGQGPELLVQFQDESVVDDSQLPKDRFSAERLKGVDSTLKIQPAELGDSAMYLCASSSPVSQAKNIQYFGAGTRLSVL.

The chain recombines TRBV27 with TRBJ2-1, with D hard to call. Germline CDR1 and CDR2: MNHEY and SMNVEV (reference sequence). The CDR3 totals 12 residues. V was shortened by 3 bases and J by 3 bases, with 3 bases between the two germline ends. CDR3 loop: CASSFGYNEQFF. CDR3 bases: TGTGCCAGCAGTTTCGGCTACAATGAGCAGTTCTTC.

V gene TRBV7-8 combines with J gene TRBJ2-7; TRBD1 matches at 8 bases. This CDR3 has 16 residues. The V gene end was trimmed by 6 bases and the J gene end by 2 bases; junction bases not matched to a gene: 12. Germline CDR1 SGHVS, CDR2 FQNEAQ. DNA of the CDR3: TGTGCCAGCAGTTTCCTCCCACCGGACAGGGCCTACGAGCAGTACTTC. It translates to CASSFLPPDRAYEQYF. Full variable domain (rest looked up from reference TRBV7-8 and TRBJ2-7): GAGVSQSPRYKVAKRGQDVALRCDPISGHVSLFWYQQALGQGPEFLTYFQNEAQLDKSGLPSDRFFAERPEGSVSTLKIQRTQQEDSAVYLCASSFLPPDRAYEQYFGPGTRLTVT.

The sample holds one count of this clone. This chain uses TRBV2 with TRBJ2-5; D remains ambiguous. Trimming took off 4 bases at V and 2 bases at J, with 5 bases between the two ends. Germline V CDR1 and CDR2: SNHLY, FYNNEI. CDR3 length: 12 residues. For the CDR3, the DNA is TGTGCCAGCAGTGTAACACAAGAGACCCAGTACTTC. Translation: CASSVTQETQYF.

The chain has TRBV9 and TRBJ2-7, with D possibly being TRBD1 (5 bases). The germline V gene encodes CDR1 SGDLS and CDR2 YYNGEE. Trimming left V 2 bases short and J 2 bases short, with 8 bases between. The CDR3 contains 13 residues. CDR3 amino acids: CASSVGPTYEQYF. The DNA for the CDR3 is TGTGCCAGCAGCGTGGGGCCAACCTACGAGCAGTACTTC.

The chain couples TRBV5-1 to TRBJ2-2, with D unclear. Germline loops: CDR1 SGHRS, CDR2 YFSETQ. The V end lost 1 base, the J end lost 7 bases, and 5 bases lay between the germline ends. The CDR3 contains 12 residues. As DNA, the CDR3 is TGCGCCAGCAGCTTGTCTTTCGGGGAGCTGTTTTTT. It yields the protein CASSLSFGELFF.

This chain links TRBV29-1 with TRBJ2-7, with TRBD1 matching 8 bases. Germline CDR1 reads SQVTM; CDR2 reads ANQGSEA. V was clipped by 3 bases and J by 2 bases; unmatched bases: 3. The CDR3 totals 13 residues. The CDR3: CSVETGDTYEQYF. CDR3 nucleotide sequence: TGCAGCGTTGAGACAGGGGATACCTACGAGCAGTACTTC.

The CDR3 nucleotides read TGTGCCAGCAGCTTACTGGAAAAACTGTTTTTT. It codes for CASSLLEKLFF. The chain combines TRBV11-2 with TRBJ1-4; D unresolved. This CDR3 is built from 11 residues. Germline V lookup: CDR1 SGHAT, CDR2 FQNNGV. V was cut by 2 bases and J by 8 bases, with 3 bases left in between.

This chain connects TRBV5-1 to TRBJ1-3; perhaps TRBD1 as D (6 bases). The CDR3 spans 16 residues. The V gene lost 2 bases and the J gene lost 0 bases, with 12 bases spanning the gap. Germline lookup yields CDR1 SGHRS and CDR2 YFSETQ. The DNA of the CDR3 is TGCGCCAGCAGCTTCGACAGGCGGTACTCTGGAAACACCATATATTTT. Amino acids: CASSFDRRYSGNTIYF.